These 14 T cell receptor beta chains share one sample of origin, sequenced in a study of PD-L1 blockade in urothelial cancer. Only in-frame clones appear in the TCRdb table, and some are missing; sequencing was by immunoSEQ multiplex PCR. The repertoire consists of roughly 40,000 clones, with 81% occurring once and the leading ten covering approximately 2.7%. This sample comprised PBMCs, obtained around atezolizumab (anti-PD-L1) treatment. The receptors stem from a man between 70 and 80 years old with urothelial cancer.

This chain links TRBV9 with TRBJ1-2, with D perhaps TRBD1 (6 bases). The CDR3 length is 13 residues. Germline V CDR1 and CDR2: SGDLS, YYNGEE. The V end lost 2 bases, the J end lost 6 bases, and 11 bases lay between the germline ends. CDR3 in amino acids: CASSVGGLNGYTF. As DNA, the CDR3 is TGTGCCAGCAGCGTTGGGGGCTTAAATGGCTACACCTTC. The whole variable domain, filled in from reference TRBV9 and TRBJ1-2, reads DSGVTQTPKHLITATGQRVTLRCSPRSGDLSVYWYQQSLDQGLQFLIQYYNGEERAKGNILERFSAQQFPDLHSELNLSSLELGDSALYFCASSVGGLNGYTFGSGTRLTVV.

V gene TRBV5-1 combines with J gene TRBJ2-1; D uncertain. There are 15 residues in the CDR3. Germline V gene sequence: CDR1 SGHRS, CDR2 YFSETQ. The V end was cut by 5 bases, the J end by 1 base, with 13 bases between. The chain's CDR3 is CASSYLITSYNEQFF. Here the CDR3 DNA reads TGCGCCAGCAGTTATCTGATAACATCCTACAATGAGCAGTTCTTC.

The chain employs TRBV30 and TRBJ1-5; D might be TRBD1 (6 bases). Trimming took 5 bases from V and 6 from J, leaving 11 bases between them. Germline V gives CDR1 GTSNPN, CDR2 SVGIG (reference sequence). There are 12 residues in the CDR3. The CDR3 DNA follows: TGTGCCTGGGGGCAGGGGAGTCAGCCCCAGCATTTT. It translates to CAWGQGSQPQHF.

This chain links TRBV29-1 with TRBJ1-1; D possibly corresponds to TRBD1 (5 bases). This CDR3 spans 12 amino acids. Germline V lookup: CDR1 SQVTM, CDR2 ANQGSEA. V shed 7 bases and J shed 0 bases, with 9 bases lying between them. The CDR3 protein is CSAGLMNTEAFF. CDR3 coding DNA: TGCAGCGCGGGACTGATGAACACTGAAGCTTTCTTT.

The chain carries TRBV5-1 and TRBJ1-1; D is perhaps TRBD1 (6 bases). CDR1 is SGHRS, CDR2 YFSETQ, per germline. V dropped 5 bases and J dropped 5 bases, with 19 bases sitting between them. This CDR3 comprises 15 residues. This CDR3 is CASSRIRGGGTEAFF. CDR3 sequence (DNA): TGCGCCAGCAGTCGGATTAGGGGGGGAGGTACTGAAGCTTTCTTT.

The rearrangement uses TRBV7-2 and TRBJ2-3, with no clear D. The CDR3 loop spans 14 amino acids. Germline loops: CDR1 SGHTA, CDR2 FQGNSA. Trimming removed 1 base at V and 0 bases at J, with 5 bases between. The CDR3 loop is CASSLGASTDTQYF. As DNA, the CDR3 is TGTGCCAGCAGCTTAGGGGCTAGCACAGATACGCAGTATTTT.

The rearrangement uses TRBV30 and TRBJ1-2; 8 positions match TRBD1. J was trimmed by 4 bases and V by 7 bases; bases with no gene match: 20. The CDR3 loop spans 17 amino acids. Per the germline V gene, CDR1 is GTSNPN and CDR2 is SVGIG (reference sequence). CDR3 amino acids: CASDKRYRGESFYGYTF. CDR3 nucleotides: TGTGCCTCCGATAAACGATACAGGGGGGAATCTTTCTATGGCTACACCTTC.

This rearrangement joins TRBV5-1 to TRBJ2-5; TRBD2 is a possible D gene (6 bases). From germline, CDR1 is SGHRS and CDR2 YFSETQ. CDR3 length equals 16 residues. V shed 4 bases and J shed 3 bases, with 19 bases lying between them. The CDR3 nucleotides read TGCGCCAGCAGCAGGAGGGGCAGGAGGGAAAAAGAGACCCAGTACTTC. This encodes CASSRRGRREKETQYF.

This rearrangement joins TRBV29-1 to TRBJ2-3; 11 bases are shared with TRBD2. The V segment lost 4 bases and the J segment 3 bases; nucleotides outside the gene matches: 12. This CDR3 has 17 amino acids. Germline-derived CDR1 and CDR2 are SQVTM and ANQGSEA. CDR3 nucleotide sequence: TGCAGCGTTGCTAGTAGCGGGAGGGTGGGTAGGACAGATACGCAGTATTTT. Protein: CSVASSGRVGRTDTQYF.

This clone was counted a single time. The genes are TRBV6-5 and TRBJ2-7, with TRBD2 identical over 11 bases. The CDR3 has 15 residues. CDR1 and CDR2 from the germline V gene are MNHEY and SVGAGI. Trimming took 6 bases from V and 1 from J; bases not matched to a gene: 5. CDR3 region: CASRAGTSGSYEQYF. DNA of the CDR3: TGTGCCAGCAGAGCAGGGACTAGCGGTTCCTACGAGCAGTACTTC.

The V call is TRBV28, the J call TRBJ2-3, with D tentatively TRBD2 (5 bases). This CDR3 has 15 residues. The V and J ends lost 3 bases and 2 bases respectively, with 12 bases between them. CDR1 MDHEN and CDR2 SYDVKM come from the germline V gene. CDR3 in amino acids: CASSFISADTDTQYF. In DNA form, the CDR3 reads TGTGCCAGCAGTTTTATTTCAGCGGACACAGATACGCAGTATTTT.

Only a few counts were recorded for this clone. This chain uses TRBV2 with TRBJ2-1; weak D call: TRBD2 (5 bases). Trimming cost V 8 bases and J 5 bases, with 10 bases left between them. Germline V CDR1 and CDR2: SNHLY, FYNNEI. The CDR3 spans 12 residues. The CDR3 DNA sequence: TGTGCCAGCCACCTAGCAGACAATGAGCAGTTCTTC. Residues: CASHLADNEQFF.

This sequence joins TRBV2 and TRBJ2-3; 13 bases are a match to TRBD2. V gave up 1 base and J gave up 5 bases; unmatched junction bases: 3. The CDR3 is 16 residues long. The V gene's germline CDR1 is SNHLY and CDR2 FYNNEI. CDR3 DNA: TGTGCCAGCAGTGAAGTTGGACTAGCGGGAGAAGATACGCAGTATTTT. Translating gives CASSEVGLAGEDTQYF.

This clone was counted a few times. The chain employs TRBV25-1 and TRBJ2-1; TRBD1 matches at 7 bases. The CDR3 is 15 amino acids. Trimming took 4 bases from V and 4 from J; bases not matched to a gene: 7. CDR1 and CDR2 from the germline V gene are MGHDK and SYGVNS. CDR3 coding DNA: TGTGCCAGCAGTGCCCGGACAGGCAGTTACAATGAGCAGTTCTTC. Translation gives CASSARTGSYNEQFF.